This TCR beta chain was found in a study of cytomegalovirus exposure and HLA in healthy donors. General study results and limits: Trimming of TCR beta V- and J-genes showed a link, identified in a later analysis, to a missense DCLRE1C variant. Presence/absence analyses assumed roughly uniform sequencing depth across donors, which may not hold. Reportedly, a later analysis found an Asian-associated ancestry cluster had fewer N-insertions than the approximately 600-donor mean.

The PCR ran on 60 Vbeta and 13 Jbeta primers. TCRdb's table, derived via immunoSEQ multiplex PCR, lists solely in-frame clones and lacks some. The repertoire holds about 100,000 clones, about 70% seen once, with under 3% in the top ten. This clone was recorded a few times. Its cognate antigen is unknown. Sequenced material: PBMCs. This sequence originates from a female donor in good health and CMV-seropositive.

In DNA form, the CDR3 reads TGTGCCATCAGTGCCCTACAGGGGGCTGGTGAAGCTTTCTTT. The encoded protein is CAISALQGAGEAFF. This chain joins TRBV10-3 and TRBJ1-1; 9 nucleotides agree with TRBD1. Germline lookup yields CDR1 ENHRY and CDR2 SYGVKD. The CDR3 covers 14 residues. Unmatched junction bases numbered 7, after V lost 4 bases and J lost 7 bases.